This TCR beta chain was observed in a study of blood T cell repertoires in COVID-19. Study-wide background: Samples taken during acute and convalescent COVID-19 were collected in the United States, Italy and Spain. Nucleic acid was either cDNA or gDNA, and it came from T cells, B-cell-depleted T cells, or PBMCs.

Authors' data handling: Reference gene primer amplification in the assay estimated nucleated cell counts. The method was immunoSEQ multiplex PCR; TCRdb's version includes in-frame clones alone and lacks a portion of them. The V and J calls and clone size are taken from that table; D and trimming were inferred from the DNA. The sample lists under 40,000 clones; roughly 90% were seen once. The source is a man in his 70s with active COVID-19. Material: peripheral blood.

The CDR3 sequence: CASSLPGLAEYNEQFF. CDR3 DNA sequence: TGTGCCAGCTCACTTCCGGGACTAGCGGAATACAATGAGCAGTTCTTC. J is TRBJ2-1 and V is TRBV18; 11 bases map to TRBD2. The CDR3 consists of 16 residues. Losses at the gene ends were 4 bases for V and 4 bases for J; bases not matched to a gene: 6. Germline assignment: CDR1 KGHSH and CDR2 LQKENI.